Listed below are T cell receptor beta chains from one sample, sequenced in a study of shared clonotypes between healthy human individuals. Produced via immunoSEQ multiplex PCR; TCRdb's table is partial and in-frame only. The sample lists about 1 million clones; 65% to 75% were seen once. Input material: memory CD4+ T cells sorted from blood. The receptors here all came from a man between 18 and 35 years old in good health. Each CDR3 is given with its conserved first and last residue.

J: TRBJ1-1
V: TRBV5-1
CDR3: CASSWGKKSTEAFF

J: TRBJ2-3
V: TRBV28
CDR3: CASSPTGEADTQYF

J: TRBJ2-1
V: TRBV6-5
CDR3: CASSYSPTPPQFF

J: TRBJ2-7
V: TRBV10-2
CDR3: CASSESYRALLYEQYF

J: TRBJ1-6
V: TRBV2
CDR3: CASSKDGIPYNSPLHF

J: TRBJ2-7
V: TRBV18
CDR3: CASSGGKGNEQYF

J: TRBJ2-5
V: TRBV5-1
CDR3: CASSRPPETQYF

J: TRBJ2-7
V: TRBV7-9
CDR3: CASSLEQGWYEQYF

J: TRBJ1-5
V: TRBV10-3
CDR3: CAISESRGGNQPQHF

J: TRBJ1-6
V: TRBV2
CDR3: CASRDWTGDRSPLHF

J: TRBJ2-1
V: TRBV5-1
CDR3: CASQSGGIYNEQFF

J: TRBJ2-6
V: TRBV7-2
CDR3: CASSLIRVSGANVLTF

J: TRBJ1-2
V: TRBV28
CDR3: CASSPGVRYGYTF

J: TRBJ2-3
V: TRBV7-6
CDR3: CASSLHRSGTSTDTQYF

J: TRBJ2-7
V: TRBV4-1
CDR3: CASSKDPPRLAVIGEQYF

J: TRBJ2-3
V: TRBV27
CDR3: CASNRDRVGDTQYF

J: TRBJ2-3
V: TRBV15
CDR3: CATKKGLLTDTQYF

J: TRBJ2-7
V: TRBV5-4
CDR3: CASSLPGYDEQYF

J: TRBJ1-2
V: TRBV27
CDR3: CASSLGTGGRNYGYTF

J: TRBJ1-2
V: TRBV7-8
CDR3: CASSLGATQPNYGYTF

J: TRBJ2-5
V: TRBV18
CDR3: CASSPLETQYF

J: TRBJ1-5
V: TRBV6-1
CDR3: CASKGVPGGTQPQHF

J: TRBJ2-7
V: TRBV19
CDR3: CASSRSWKGTYEQYF

J: TRBJ2-1
V: TRBV7-2
CDR3: CASSRVAGGENEQFF

J: TRBJ2-5
V: TRBV2
CDR3: CASSTSAPGETQYF

J: TRBJ2-7
V: TRBV6-5
CDR3: CASGTRNEQYF

J: TRBJ2-3
V: TRBV10-3
CDR3: CATEIGATDTQYF

J: TRBJ2-1
V: TRBV29-1
CDR3: CSVESSGRYNEQFF

J: TRBJ1-2
V: TRBV11-2
CDR3: CASSSSTGNYGYTF

J: TRBJ1-4
V: TRBV7-2
CDR3: CASSPRGTGREKLFF

J: TRBJ1-2
V: TRBV5-1
CDR3: CASSLITTEGYTF

J: TRBJ2-5
V: TRBV7-2
CDR3: CASSPTGVKTQYF

J: TRBJ2-3
V: TRBV6-6
CDR3: CASSYRTSGTDTQYF

J: TRBJ1-6
V: TRBV6-1
CDR3: CASSEGPTGGSSPLHF

J: TRBJ1-6
V: TRBV5-1
CDR3: CASSLAAGAYSPLHF

J: TRBJ1-4
V: TRBV5-4
CDR3: CASSSTTGEKLFF

J: TRBJ2-1
V: TRBV18
CDR3: CASSPGQGVNEQFF

J: TRBJ2-4
V: TRBV4-1
CDR3: CASRRTDQNIQYF

J: TRBJ2-2
V: TRBV18
CDR3: CASSPQSGRNTGELFF

J: TRBJ2-5
V: TRBV6-1
CDR3: CASSGQGSTETQYF

J: TRBJ1-5
V: TRBV4-3
CDR3: CASSQDRDQPQHF

J: NA
V: TRBV11-1
CDR3: CASSPRTGSYEQYF